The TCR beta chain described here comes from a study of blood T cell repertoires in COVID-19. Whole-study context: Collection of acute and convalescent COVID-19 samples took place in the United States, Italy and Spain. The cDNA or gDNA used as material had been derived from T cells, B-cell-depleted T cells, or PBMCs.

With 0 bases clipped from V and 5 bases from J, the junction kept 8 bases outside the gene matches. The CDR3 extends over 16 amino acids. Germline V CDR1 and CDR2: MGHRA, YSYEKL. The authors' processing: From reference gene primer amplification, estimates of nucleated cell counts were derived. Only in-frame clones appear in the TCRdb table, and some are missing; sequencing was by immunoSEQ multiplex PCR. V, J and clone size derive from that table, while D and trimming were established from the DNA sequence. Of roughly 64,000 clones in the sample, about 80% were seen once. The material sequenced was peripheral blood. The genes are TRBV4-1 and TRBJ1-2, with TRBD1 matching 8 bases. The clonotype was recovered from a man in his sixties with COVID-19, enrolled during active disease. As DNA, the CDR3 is TGCGCCAGCAGCCAAGAGTCGGACAGGGTCTGGTATGGCTACACCTTC. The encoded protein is CASSQESDRVWYGYTF.